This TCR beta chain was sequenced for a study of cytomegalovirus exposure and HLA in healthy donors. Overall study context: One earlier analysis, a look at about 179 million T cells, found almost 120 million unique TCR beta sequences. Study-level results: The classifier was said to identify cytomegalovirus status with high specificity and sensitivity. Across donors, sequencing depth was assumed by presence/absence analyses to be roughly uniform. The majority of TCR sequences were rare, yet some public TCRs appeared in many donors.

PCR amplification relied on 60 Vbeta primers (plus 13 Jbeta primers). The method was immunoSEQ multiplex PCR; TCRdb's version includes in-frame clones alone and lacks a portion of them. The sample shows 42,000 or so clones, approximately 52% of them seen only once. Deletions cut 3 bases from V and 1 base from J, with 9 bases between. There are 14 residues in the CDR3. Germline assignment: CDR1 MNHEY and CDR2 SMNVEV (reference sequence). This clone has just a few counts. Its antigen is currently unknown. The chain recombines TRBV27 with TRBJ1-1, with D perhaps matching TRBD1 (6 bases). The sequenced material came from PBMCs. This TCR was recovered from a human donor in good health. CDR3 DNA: TGTGCCAGCAGTTTTTACAGGGAGAACACTGAAGCTTTCTTT. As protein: CASSFYRENTEAFF.